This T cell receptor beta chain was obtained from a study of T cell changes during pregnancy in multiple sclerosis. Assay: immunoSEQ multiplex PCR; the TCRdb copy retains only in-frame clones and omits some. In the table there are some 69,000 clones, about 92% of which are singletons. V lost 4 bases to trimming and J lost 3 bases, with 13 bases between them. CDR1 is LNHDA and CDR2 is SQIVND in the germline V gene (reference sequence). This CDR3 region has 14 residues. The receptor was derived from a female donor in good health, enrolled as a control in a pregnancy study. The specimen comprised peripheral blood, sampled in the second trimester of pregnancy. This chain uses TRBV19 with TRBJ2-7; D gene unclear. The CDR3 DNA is TGTGCCAGTAGTACCTCTAGGATTCACTACGAGCAGTACTTC. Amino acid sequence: CASSTSRIHYEQYF.